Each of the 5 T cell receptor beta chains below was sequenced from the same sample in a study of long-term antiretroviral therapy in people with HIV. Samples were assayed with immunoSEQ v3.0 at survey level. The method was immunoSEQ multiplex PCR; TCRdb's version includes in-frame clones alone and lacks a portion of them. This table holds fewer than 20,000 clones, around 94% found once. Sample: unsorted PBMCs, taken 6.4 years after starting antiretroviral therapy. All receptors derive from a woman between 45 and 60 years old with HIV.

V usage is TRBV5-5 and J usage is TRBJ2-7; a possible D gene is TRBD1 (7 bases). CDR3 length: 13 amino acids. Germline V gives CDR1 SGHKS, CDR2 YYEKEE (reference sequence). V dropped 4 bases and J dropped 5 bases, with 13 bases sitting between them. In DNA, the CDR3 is TGTGCCAGCAGCGGCGGGACAGTCCACGAGCAGTACTTC. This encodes CASSGGTVHEQYF.

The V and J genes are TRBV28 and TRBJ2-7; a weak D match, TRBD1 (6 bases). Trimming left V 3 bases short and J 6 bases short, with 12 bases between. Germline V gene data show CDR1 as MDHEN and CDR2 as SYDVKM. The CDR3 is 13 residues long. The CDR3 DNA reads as TGTGCCAGCAGTTTGGGGGCCGGCTCCGAGCAGTACTTC. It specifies CASSLGAGSEQYF.

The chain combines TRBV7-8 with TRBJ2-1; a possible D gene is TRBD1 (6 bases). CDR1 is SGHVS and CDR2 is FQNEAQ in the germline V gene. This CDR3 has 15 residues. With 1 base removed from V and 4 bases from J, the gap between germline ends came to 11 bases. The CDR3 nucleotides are TGTGCCAGCAGCTTAGTGTTAGGGGGTTACAATGAGCAGTTCTTC. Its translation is CASSLVLGGYNEQFF.

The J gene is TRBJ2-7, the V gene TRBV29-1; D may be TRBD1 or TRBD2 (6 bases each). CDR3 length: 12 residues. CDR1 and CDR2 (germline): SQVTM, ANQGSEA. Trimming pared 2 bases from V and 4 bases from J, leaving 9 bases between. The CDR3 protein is CSVERGGYEQYF. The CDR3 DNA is TGCAGCGTTGAACGAGGGGGGTACGAGCAGTACTTC.

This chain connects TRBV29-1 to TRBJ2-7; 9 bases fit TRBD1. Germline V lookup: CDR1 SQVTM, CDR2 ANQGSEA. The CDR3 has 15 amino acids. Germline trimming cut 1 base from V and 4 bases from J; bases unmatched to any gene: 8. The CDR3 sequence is CSVEGGGTGMYEQYF. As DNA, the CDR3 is TGCAGCGTTGAAGGGGGAGGGACAGGGATGTACGAGCAGTACTTC.